The 13 T cell receptor beta chains presented below share a single source sample, sequenced in a study of T cell responses to AZD1222 COVID-19 vaccine. The repertoire was sequenced with immunoSEQ multiplex PCR; TCRdb's copy has only in-frame clones and lacks some. The table includes around 150,000 clones, more than 90% detected once. This material consisted of peripheral blood, taken 28 days after the second AZD1222 dose. The receptors shown here come from an adult who received the AZD1222 COVID-19 vaccine.

The CDR3 loop reads CASSQEVARTGGYEQYF. As DNA, the CDR3 is TGTGCCAGCAGCCAAGAAGTGGCCCGGACAGGGGGGTACGAGCAGTACTTC. The genes are TRBV3-1 (or the pseudogene TRBV3-2) and TRBJ2-7; 10 bases fit TRBD1. Per germline, CDR1 LGHDT and CDR2 YNNKEL (reference sequence). The CDR3 totals 17 residues. V gave up 0 bases and J gave up 4 bases; unmatched junction bases: 9.

This chain uses TRBV10-3 with TRBJ2-2; D gene unclear. The CDR3 sequence is 13 residues long. The germline V and J ends were trimmed by 7 bases and 5 bases, with 11 bases remaining between them. The germline V gene encodes CDR1 ENHRY and CDR2 SYGVKD. In DNA, the CDR3 is TGTGCCATCAACCCCCAGCAAACCGGGGAGCTGTTTTTT. Translated, it gives CAINPQQTGELFF.

V gene TRBV5-4 combines with J gene TRBJ2-7; either TRBD1 or TRBD2 may supply D (5 bases each). This CDR3 spans 14 amino acids. V lost 3 bases, J lost 6 bases, and 16 bases lay in between. Germline V gene data show CDR1 as SGHNT and CDR2 as YYREEE (reference sequence). CDR3 in DNA: TGTGCCAGCAGCTCCAACCGGGACCCTCGCGAGCAGTACTTC. The encoded protein is CASSSNRDPREQYF.

The V gene is TRBV9, the J gene TRBJ2-5, with D possibly called TRBD1 or TRBD2 (5 bases each). The V gene lost 0 bases and the J gene lost 5 bases, with 11 bases spanning the gap. This CDR3 comprises 14 residues. The V gene's germline CDR1 is SGDLS and CDR2 YYNGEE. The CDR3 protein is CASSVATGAETQYF. Written as DNA, the CDR3 is TGTGCCAGCAGCGTAGCTACCGGGGCCGAGACCCAGTACTTC.

The CDR3 DNA is TGTGCCAGCAGCCAAGAGGGACTCTGGAACTATGGCTACACCTTC. Encoded protein: CASSQEGLWNYGYTF. The chain is built from TRBV3-1 (or the pseudogene TRBV3-2) and TRBJ1-2; tentative D call: TRBD1 (5 bases). The CDR3 runs 15 residues. Trimming cost V 0 bases and J 2 bases, with 10 bases left between them. Germline values: CDR1 LGHDT, CDR2 YNNKEL (reference sequence).

This sequence joins TRBV12-5 and TRBJ2-7, with 7 positions matching TRBD1. CDR1 is LGHNT, CDR2 FRNRAP, per germline. V lost 4 bases and J lost 3; bases outside the gene matches: 12. CDR3 size: 16 residues. The CDR3, as DNA: TGTGCTAGTGGTTCGGGTTCCGGGACAGCCATCTACGAGCAGTACTTC. Its protein product is CASGSGSGTAIYEQYF.

The rearrangement uses TRBV12-3 or TRBV12-4 and TRBJ1-1; maybe TRBD1 (5 bases). The CDR3 loop spans 12 amino acids. Trimming left V 0 bases short and J 10 bases short, with 9 bases between. The CDR3 is CASSLAQGRAFF. The DNA of the CDR3 is TGTGCCAGCAGTTTAGCGCAGGGCCGAGCTTTCTTT.

V is TRBV20-1 and J is TRBJ2-5, with unresolved D. CDR3 length: 11 residues. The germline V gene has CDR1 DFQATT and CDR2 SNEGSKA (reference sequence). V shed 4 bases and J shed 2 bases, with 5 bases lying between them. The CDR3 DNA follows: TGCAGTGCTACCAAGCAAGAGACCCAGTACTTC. This gives the protein CSATKQETQYF.

This clone has just one count. The chain couples TRBV2 to TRBJ1-2; a weak D match, TRBD1 (5 bases). The CDR3 runs to 16 residues. CDR1 and CDR2 (germline): SNHLY, FYNNEI. V was cut by 2 bases and J by 6 bases, with 19 bases left in between. The CDR3 is CASSESPGTMTDGYTF. The CDR3, as DNA: TGTGCCAGCAGTGAATCCCCTGGGACGATGACGGATGGCTACACCTTC. The variable domain in full, with the rest retrieved from reference TRBV2 and TRBJ1-2, is EPEVTQTPSHQVTQMGQEVILRCVPISNHLYFYWYRQILGQKVEFLVSFYNNEISEKSEIFDDQFSVERPDGSNFTLKIRSTKLEDSAMYFCASSESPGTMTDGYTFGSGTRLTVV.

This chain links TRBV7-9 with TRBJ1-3; TRBD1 is a possible D gene (5 bases). The CDR3 totals 13 residues. V gave up 8 bases and J gave up 8 bases, with 16 bases separating them. Germline assignment: CDR1 SEHNR and CDR2 FQNEAQ (reference sequence). CDR3 loop: CASLRGQGDTIYF. The CDR3 nucleotides are TGTGCCAGCCTCCGAGGGCAGGGTGACACCATATATTTT.

The J gene is TRBJ2-1, the V gene TRBV4-1, with D possibly matching TRBD1 (6 bases). The CDR3 sequence is 16 residues long. The V end was cut by 1 base, the J end by 8 bases, with 18 bases between. Germline V lookup: CDR1 MGHRA, CDR2 YSYEKL. The CDR3 region has the DNA TGCGCCAGCAGCCAAGGCGTGACAGGTTTAACTTATGAGCAGTTCTTC. The encoded protein is CASSQGVTGLTYEQFF.

This clone was detected only a few times. This sequence joins TRBV6-4 and TRBJ2-3, with 8 bases identical to TRBD2. Germline CDR1 MRHNA, CDR2 SNTAGT. The CDR3 contains 15 residues. V shed 3 bases, J shed 4 bases, and the junction held 6 bases outside the gene matches. For the CDR3, the DNA is TGTGCCAGCAGTGAGGCCGGGAGGGCCGCAGATACGCAGTATTTT. It yields the protein CASSEAGRAADTQYF.

The V and J genes are TRBV5-1 and TRBJ1-4, with D perhaps TRBD1 (5 bases). V was cut by 2 bases and J by 4 bases, with 12 bases left in between. This CDR3 region has 15 residues. Germline CDR1 and CDR2: SGHRS and YFSETQ. CDR3 sequence (DNA): TGCGCCAGCAGCTTCCTATGGGGGAGTAATGAAAAACTGTTTTTT. It codes for CASSFLWGSNEKLFF.